Sequencing of this TCR beta chain was carried out in a study of blood T cell repertoires in COVID-19 (TCRdb year 2020). For the wider study: The collaborator samples originated in the United States, Italy and Spain and spanned the acute and convalescent phases of COVID-19. The material from the prospective study consisted of cDNA or gDNA derived from T cells, B-cell-depleted T cells, or PBMCs. The dataset comprised deeply sampled blood TCRbeta repertoires from subjects exposed to, actively infected with, or recovered from COVID-19. The repertoires were released in a freely available public database intended as a resource for research on the immune response to SARS-CoV-2. The samples were drawn from two sources: the first 160 participants of the ongoing ImmuneRACE study, and 1,000 to 1,500 subjects contributed by 6 global collaborators. Nearly every sample came with metadata listing a de-identified subject ID, COVID-19 status, age in years and sex. Where available, HLA class I and class II types were taken from metadata supplied by the sample provider and were not determined by assay-based typing. Findings and caveats that apply to the study as a whole: Clinical and demographic metadata were provided uncurated, with the amount varying by source and participant.

Note on this clone: Its antigen target is currently unknown. Base qualities were left out, and no much larger clone turns up one base away.

TCRbeta CDR3 regions were amplified from genomic DNA using the immunoSEQ Assay, a bias-controlled multiplex PCR. The original methods were these. Nucleated cell counts per sample were estimated from amplification of reference gene primers within the assay. To quantify the absolute abundance of each unique TCRbeta CDR3 rearrangement, sequence reads were collapsed and filtered. Productive Simpson clonality was computed per sample as the square root of Simpson's diversity index over productive rearrangements. TCRdb's version of the immuneACCESS table is confined to in-frame rearrangements and falls short of the full clone set. An unresolved V gene accounts for under half of the shortfall where checked; the remainder is of unknown origin. V and J calls and clone size are as listed in that table; D and trimming were resolved from the DNA. The sample records about 250,000 clones, about 88% of which are singletons. The ten largest clones add up to 3% of the sample.

CDR1 SGHDN and CDR2 FVKESK are derived from the germline V gene. Trimming costs V 4 bases and J 6 bases, and their ends lie 12 bases apart. Counted from cysteine to phenylalanine, this CDR3 has 13 amino acids. Only the CDR3 DNA stays, 39 bases, in frame from base 1. In the prospective study, participants were roughly 18 to 100 years old, resided in approximately 25 geographic areas of the United States, and were enrolled through a virtual design. In the prospective study, cohorts were assigned on the basis of participant-reported clinical history obtained from a screening survey and a study questionnaire. Recovered participants in ImmuneRACE Cohort 3 were defined by two consecutive negative NP/OP PCR tests, clearance by a healthcare professional, or resolution of symptoms. Each participant in the prospective study had whole blood, serum and a nasopharyngeal or oropharyngeal swab collected by mobile phlebotomists. Over a roughly 2-month period, participants in the prospective study had the option of providing additional blood draws and questionnaires. Prospective study blood samples were shipped either frozen or at room temperature before DNA extraction.

The TCR was taken from a woman in her fifties or sixties who had recovered from COVID-19. The chain uses TRBV14 and TRBJ1-1, and the D gene may be TRBD1, 5 bases matching. The specimen sequenced was PBMCs or T cells enriched from blood (not recorded which). DNA sequence: TGTGCCAGCAGCCGTCAGGGATCAGCTGAAGCTTTCTTT. Translated, it gives CASSRQGSAEAFF.